These 22 T cell receptor beta chains share one sample of origin, sequenced in a study of blood T cell repertoires in COVID-19. The assay was immunoSEQ multiplex PCR, and TCRdb's table has in-frame clones only and misses some. The sample includes about 190,000 clones, around nine tenths seen only once; the top ten take 20% to 25%. Sequenced sample: peripheral blood. These receptors originate from a man in his 60s with active or convalescent COVID-19.

The chain has TRBV7-7 and TRBJ2-5; D gene uncertain. The V and J ends lost 1 base and 5 bases respectively, with 11 bases between them. Germline V gene sequence: CDR1 SSHAT, CDR2 FNYEAQ (reference sequence). This CDR3 has 14 amino acids. In DNA form, the CDR3 reads TGTGCCAGCAGCTTAGGTCCAGGCAGGGAGACCCAGTACTTC. It specifies CASSLGPGRETQYF.

The CDR3 coding sequence is TGTGCCAGCAGTTACCCAGGGGTAAGCGAGCAGTACTTC. Its translation: CASSYPGVSEQYF. The rearrangement links TRBV6-5 to TRBJ2-7; weak D call: TRBD1 (6 bases). Germline assignment: CDR1 MNHEY and CDR2 SVGAGI. The CDR3 extends over 13 amino acids. V shed 2 bases and J shed 6 bases, with 11 bases lying between them.

The V gene is TRBV6-6, the J gene TRBJ2-1; 11 bases map to TRBD2. The trim removed 5 bases at V and 6 bases at J, leaving 9 bases unmatched. The CDR3 is 16 residues long. The germline V gene encodes CDR1 MNHNY and CDR2 SVGAGI (reference sequence). CDR3 loop: CASSQSLAGGRNEQFF. For the CDR3, the DNA is TGTGCCAGCAGTCAGAGTCTAGCGGGGGGCCGCAATGAGCAGTTCTTC.

Here the CDR3 reads CATSIQNYGYTF. CDR3 sequence (DNA): TGTGCCACCAGCATACAGAACTATGGCTACACCTTC. V is TRBV15 and J is TRBJ1-2; D not resolved. CDR1 is LNHNV and CDR2 is YYDKDF in the germline V gene (reference sequence). The CDR3 has 12 amino acids. V was trimmed by 4 bases and J by 2 bases, leaving 5 bases between them.

The rearrangement joins TRBV7-8 to TRBJ2-3; TRBD2 matches 10 bases. J gave up 1 base and V 1 base, and 8 bases lay outside the gene matches. There are 18 residues in the CDR3. CDR1 and CDR2 from the germline V gene are SGHVS and FQNEAQ. CDR3 loop: CASSLGLAGVRGTDTQYF. The CDR3 bases are TGTGCCAGCAGCTTAGGGCTAGCGGGGGTTCGGGGCACAGATACGCAGTATTTT.

This clone occurred a few times. The V call is TRBV30, the J call TRBJ2-7, with 12 bases aligning to TRBD2. Germline V lookup: CDR1 GTSNPN, CDR2 SVGIG (reference sequence). The CDR3 has 15 amino acids. Germline trimming cut 3 bases from V and 7 bases from J; bases unmatched to any gene: 10. The CDR3 DNA is TGTGCCTGGAGCTTACTAGCGGGGGGTCGTAGGGAGCAGTACTTC. Its translation is CAWSLLAGGRREQYF.

This clone occurred once. The rearrangement links TRBV5-1 to TRBJ1-6; 7 nucleotides match TRBD1. The CDR3 contains 15 residues. CDR1 and CDR2 (germline): SGHRS, YFSETQ. V gave up 4 bases and J gave up 14 bases; unmatched junction bases: 15. As DNA, the CDR3 is TGCGCCAGCAGCCCCCGGACAGGTTCCGGAGTGACCCTCCACTTT. The encoded protein is CASSPRTGSGVTLHF. Full variable domain (remainder filled in from reference TRBV5-1 and TRBJ1-6): KAGVTQTPRYLIKTRGQQVTLSCSPISGHRSVSWYQQTPGQGLQFLFEYFSETQRNKGNFPGRFSGRQFSNSRSEMNVSTLELGDSALYLCASSPRTGSGVTLHFGNGTRLTVT.

The CDR3 sequence: CATSDQGQGLTGELFF. CDR3 DNA sequence: TGTGCCACCAGTGACCAAGGACAGGGTTTAACCGGGGAGCTGTTTTTT. The chain has TRBV24-1 and TRBJ2-2, with 8 bases that match TRBD1. The trim removed 4 bases at V and 5 bases at J, leaving 8 bases unmatched. Germline V gene lookup returns CDR1 KGHDR and CDR2 SFDVKD. This CDR3 comprises 16 residues.

The genes are TRBV7-9 and TRBJ2-3, with TRBD2 as a possible D gene (6 bases). Germline loops: CDR1 SEHNR, CDR2 FQNEAQ (reference sequence). V was shortened by 1 base and J by 3 bases, with 14 bases between the two germline ends. The CDR3 consists of 16 residues. The CDR3 loop is CASSLGSGGITDTQYF. CDR3 DNA: TGTGCCAGCAGCTTAGGGTCCGGGGGTATTACAGATACGCAGTATTTT.

The chain links TRBV2 to TRBJ2-1, with 8 bases matching TRBD1. Germline CDR1 is SNHLY and CDR2 is FYNNEI. V shed 7 bases, J shed 5 bases, and the junction held 7 bases outside the gene matches. This CDR3 region has 14 residues. The CDR3 loop reads CASIRNRGDNEQFF. DNA for the CDR3: TGTGCCAGCATCCGGAACAGGGGGGACAATGAGCAGTTCTTC.

The CDR3 region is CASSPGLAGASSYEQYF. The CDR3 nucleotides are TGTGCCAGCAGTCCCGGACTAGCGGGGGCCAGCTCCTACGAGCAGTACTTC. This rearrangement joins TRBV6-6 to TRBJ2-7, with 13 bases that match TRBD2. In germline, CDR1 is MNHNY, CDR2 SVGAGI (reference sequence). The CDR3 has 17 residues. Unmatched junction bases numbered 7, after V lost 5 bases and J lost 0 bases.

The chain combines TRBV5-1 with TRBJ2-2; D gene uncertain. Germline V gene lookup returns CDR1 SGHRS and CDR2 YFSETQ. CDR3 length: 13 amino acids. V lost 4 bases and J lost 5, with 9 bases in between. The CDR3 DNA reads TGCGCCAGCAGCCTGACTTGGACCGGGGAGCTGTTTTTT. It specifies CASSLTWTGELFF.

The chain combines TRBV6-5 with TRBJ2-2; unclear D gene. The length of the CDR3 is 13 residues. The germline CDR1 and CDR2 sequences are MNHEY and SVGAGI. The ends were cut back, 3 bases at V and 4 bases at J, with 6 bases in the middle. The CDR3, as DNA: TGTGCCAGCAGTTATCAGCGCACCGGGGAGCTGTTTTTT. Translating it yields CASSYQRTGELFF.

The rearrangement uses TRBV6-5 and TRBJ1-6, with 10 positions matching TRBD1. Germline lookup yields CDR1 MNHEY and CDR2 SVGAGI. CDR3 length: 16 amino acids. V lost 0 bases, J lost 8 bases, and 4 bases stayed unmatched. The CDR3 DNA reads TGTGCCAGCAGTTACTCGGGGACAGGGGAGGATTCACCCCTCCACTTT. Protein: CASSYSGTGEDSPLHF.

CDR3 nucleotide sequence: TGTGCCAGCAGTTACGGTTTAGGGGATGGCTACACCTTC. This gives the protein CASSYGLGDGYTF. The chain couples TRBV6-2 or TRBV6-3 to TRBJ1-2; maybe TRBD1 (5 bases). CDR3 length: 13 residues. Trimming cost V 2 bases and J 6 bases, with 10 bases left between them. Germline lookup yields CDR1 MNHEY and CDR2 SVGEGT.

Concerning this clone: Other DNA sequences in this specimen translate into the identical CDR3. The V gene is TRBV11-1, the J gene TRBJ1-2; 9 nucleotides agree with TRBD1. CDR1 and CDR2 from the germline V gene are SGHAT and FQDESV (reference sequence). After removal of 4 bases from V and 8 bases from J, the junction contained 5 bases not matched to a gene. The CDR3 length is 13 residues. CDR3 residues: CASSSGQGYGYTF. The CDR3 nucleotides are TGTGCCAGCAGCTCCGGACAGGGGTACGGCTACACCTTC.

The gene calls are TRBV5-1 and TRBJ2-3, with 12 bases lining up with TRBD1. CDR3 length: 15 amino acids. V lost 3 bases and J lost 5; bases outside the gene matches: 4. The germline V gene has CDR1 SGHRS and CDR2 YFSETQ. The CDR3 DNA sequence: TGCGCCAGCAGCTCCCGGGACAGGGGGCAAGATACGCAGTATTTT. This sequence encodes CASSSRDRGQDTQYF. Full variable domain (missing parts from reference TRBV5-1 and TRBJ2-3): KAGVTQTPRYLIKTRGQQVTLSCSPISGHRSVSWYQQTPGQGLQFLFEYFSETQRNKGNFPGRFSGRQFSNSRSEMNVSTLELGDSALYLCASSSRDRGQDTQYFGPGTRLTVL.

V gene TRBV5-6 combines with J gene TRBJ1-2; D remains unclear. The germline CDR1 and CDR2 sequences are SGHDT and YYEEEE. The CDR3 length is 11 residues. V lost 4 bases and J 4 bases, leaving 5 bases between the germline ends. This CDR3 reads CASSMRYGYTF. CDR3 in DNA: TGTGCCAGCAGCATGCGCTATGGCTACACCTTC.

This chain links TRBV5-1 with TRBJ2-2, with 9 bases lining up with TRBD1. The CDR3 length is 16 residues. Germline lookup yields CDR1 SGHRS and CDR2 YFSETQ. Trimming at V came to 5 bases and at J to 6 bases, leaving 11 bases not matched to a gene. CDR3 residues: CASSVNGQGIPGELFF. In DNA, the CDR3 is TGCGCCAGCAGTGTTAACGGACAGGGGATCCCCGGGGAGCTGTTTTTT. Full variable domain (rest looked up from reference TRBV5-1 and TRBJ2-2): KAGVTQTPRYLIKTRGQQVTLSCSPISGHRSVSWYQQTPGQGLQFLFEYFSETQRNKGNFPGRFSGRQFSNSRSEMNVSTLELGDSALYLCASSVNGQGIPGELFFGEGSRLTVL.

This chain links TRBV7-3 with TRBJ2-1; no clear D. This CDR3 is built from 15 residues. CDR1 SGHTA and CDR2 FQGTGA come from the germline V gene. Trimming cost V 0 bases and J 3 bases, with 9 bases left between them. CDR3 coding DNA: TGTGCCAGCAGCTTAACGCACAGTCTCTACAATGAGCAGTTCTTC. Protein product: CASSLTHSLYNEQFF.

The rearrangement links TRBV7-9 to TRBJ2-1; possibly TRBD2 for D (6 bases). Trimming stripped 4 bases from V and 6 bases from J, with 13 bases between. The germline V gene has CDR1 SEHNR and CDR2 FQNEAQ (reference sequence). The CDR3 has 14 amino acids. CDR3 sequence reads: CASSSIAAANEQFF. The DNA for the CDR3 is TGTGCCAGCAGCTCAATAGCGGCGGCCAATGAGCAGTTCTTC.

The rearrangement links TRBV6-2 or TRBV6-3 to TRBJ2-7; TRBD2 matches at 11 bases. J gave up 4 bases and V 5 bases, and 1 base lay outside the gene matches. CDR1 is MNHEY and CDR2 is SVGEGT in the germline V gene. CDR3 length: 13 amino acids. The DNA for the CDR3 is TGTGCCAGCAGTCGACTAGCGGGGTACGAGCAGTACTTC. Encoded protein: CASSRLAGYEQYF.